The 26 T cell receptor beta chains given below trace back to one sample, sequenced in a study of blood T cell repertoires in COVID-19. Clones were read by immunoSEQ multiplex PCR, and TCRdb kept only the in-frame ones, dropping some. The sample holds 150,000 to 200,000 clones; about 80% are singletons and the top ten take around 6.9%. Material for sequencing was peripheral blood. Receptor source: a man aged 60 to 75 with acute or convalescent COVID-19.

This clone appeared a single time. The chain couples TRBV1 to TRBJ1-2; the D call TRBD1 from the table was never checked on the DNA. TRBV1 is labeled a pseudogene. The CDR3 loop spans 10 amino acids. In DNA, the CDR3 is TGCACCAGCAGCCAACGAGACAGGGAGTTC. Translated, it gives CTSSQRDREF.

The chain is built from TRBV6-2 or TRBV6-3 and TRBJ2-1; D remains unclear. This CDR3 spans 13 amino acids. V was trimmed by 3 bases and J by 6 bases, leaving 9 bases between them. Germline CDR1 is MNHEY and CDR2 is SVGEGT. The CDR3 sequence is CASSYVATNEQFF. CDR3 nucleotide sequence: TGTGCCAGCAGTTATGTAGCAACCAATGAGCAGTTCTTC.

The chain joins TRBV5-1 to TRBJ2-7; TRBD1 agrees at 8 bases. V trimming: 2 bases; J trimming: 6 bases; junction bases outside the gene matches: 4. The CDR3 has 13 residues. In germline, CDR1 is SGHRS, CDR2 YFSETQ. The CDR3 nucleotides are TGCGCCAGCAGCTTAATCGACAGGGGCGAGCAGTACTTC. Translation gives CASSLIDRGEQYF.

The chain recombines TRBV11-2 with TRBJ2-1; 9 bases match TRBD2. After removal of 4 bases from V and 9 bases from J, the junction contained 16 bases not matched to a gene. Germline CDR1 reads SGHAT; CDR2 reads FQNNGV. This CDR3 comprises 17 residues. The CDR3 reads CASSSVRRGGRWGEQFF. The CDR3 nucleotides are TGTGCCAGCAGCTCCGTTCGGCGGGGGGGCCGATGGGGTGAGCAGTTCTTC. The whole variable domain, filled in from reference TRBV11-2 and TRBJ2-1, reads EAGVAQSPRYKIIEKRQSVAFWCNPISGHATLYWYQQILGQGPKLLIQFQNNGVVDDSQLPKDRFSAERLKGVDSTLKIQPAKLEDSAVYLCASSSVRRGGRWGEQFFGPGTRLTVL.

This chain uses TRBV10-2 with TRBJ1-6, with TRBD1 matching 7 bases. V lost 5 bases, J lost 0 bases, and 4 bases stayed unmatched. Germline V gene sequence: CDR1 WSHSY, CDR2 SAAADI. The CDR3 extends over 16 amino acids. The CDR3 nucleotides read TGCGCCAGCAGTCAACAGGGGAGCTCCTATAATTCACCCCTCCACTTT. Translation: CASSQQGSSYNSPLHF.

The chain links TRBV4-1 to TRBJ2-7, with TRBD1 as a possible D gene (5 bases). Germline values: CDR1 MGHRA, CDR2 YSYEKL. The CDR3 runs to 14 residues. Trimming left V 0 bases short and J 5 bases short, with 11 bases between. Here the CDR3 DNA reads TGCGCCAGCAGCCAAGATCAACAGGCCCACGAGCAGTACTTC. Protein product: CASSQDQQAHEQYF.

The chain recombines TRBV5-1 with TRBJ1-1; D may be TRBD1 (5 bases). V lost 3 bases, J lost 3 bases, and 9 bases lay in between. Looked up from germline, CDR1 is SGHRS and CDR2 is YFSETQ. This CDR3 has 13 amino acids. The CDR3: CASSSRADTEAFF. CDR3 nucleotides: TGCGCCAGCAGCTCCAGGGCTGACACTGAAGCTTTCTTT.

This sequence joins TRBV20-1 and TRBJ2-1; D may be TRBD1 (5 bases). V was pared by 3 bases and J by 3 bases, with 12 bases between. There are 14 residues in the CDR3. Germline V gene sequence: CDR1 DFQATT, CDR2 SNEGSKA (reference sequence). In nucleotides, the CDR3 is TGCAGTGCTAGTTCCCCAGGGATCTACAATGAGCAGTTCTTC. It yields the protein CSASSPGIYNEQFF.

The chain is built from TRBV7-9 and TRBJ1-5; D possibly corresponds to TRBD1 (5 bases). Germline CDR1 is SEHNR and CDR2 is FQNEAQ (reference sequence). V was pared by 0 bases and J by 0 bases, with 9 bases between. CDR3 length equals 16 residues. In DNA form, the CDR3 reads TGTGCCAGCAGCTTAGCGGGGGGGAATAGCAATCAGCCCCAGCATTTT. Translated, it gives CASSLAGGNSNQPQHF.

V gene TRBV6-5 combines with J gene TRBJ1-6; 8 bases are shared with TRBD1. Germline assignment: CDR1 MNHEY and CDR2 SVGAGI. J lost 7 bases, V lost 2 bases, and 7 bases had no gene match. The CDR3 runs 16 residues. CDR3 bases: TGTGCCAGCAGTTACGCAATACGACAGGGGAATTCACCCCTCCACTTT. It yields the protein CASSYAIRQGNSPLHF.

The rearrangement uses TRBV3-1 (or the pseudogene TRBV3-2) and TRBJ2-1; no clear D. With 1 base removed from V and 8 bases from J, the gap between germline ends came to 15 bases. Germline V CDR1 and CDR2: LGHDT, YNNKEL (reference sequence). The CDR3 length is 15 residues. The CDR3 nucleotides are TGTGCCAGCAGCCAAGTCACTCTTTTAGTCGATGAGCAGTTCTTC. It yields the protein CASSQVTLLVDEQFF.

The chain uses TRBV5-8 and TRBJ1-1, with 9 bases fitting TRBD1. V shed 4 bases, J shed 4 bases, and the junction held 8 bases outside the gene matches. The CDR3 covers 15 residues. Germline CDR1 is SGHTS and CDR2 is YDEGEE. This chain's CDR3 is CASSGKQGAGTEAFF. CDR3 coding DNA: TGTGCCAGCAGCGGCAAACAGGGGGCGGGCACTGAAGCTTTCTTT.

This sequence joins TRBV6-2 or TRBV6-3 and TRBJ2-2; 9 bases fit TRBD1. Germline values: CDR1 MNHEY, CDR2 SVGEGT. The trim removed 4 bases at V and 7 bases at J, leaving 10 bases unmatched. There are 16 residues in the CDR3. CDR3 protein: CASSWGQGRSYGELFF. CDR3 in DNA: TGTGCCAGCAGTTGGGGACAGGGCAGGTCCTACGGGGAGCTGTTTTTT.

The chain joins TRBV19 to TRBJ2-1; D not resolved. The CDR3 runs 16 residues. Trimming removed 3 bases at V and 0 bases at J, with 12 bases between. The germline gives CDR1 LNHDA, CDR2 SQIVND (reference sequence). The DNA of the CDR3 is TGTGCCAGTAGTATCACCAGCGCGAGCTCCTACAATGAGCAGTTCTTC. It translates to CASSITSASSYNEQFF. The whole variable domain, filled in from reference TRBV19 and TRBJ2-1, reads DGGITQSPKYLFRKEGQNVTLSCEQNLNHDAMYWYRQDPGQGLRLIYYSQIVNDFQKGDIAEGYSVSREKKESFPLTVTSAQKNPTAFYLCASSITSASSYNEQFFGPGTRLTVL.

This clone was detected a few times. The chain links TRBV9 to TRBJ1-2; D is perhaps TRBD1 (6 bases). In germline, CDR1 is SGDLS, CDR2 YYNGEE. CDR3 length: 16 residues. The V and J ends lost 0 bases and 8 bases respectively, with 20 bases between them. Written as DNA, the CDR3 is TGTGCCAGCAGCGTAGTAACGGCGGGGGCCCCTGGGGGCTACACCTTC. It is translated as CASSVVTAGAPGGYTF.

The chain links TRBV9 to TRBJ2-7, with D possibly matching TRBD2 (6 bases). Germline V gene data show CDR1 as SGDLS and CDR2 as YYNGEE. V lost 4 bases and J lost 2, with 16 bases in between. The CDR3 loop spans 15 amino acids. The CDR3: CASSPAGTGTYEQYF. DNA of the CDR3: TGTGCCAGCAGCCCAGCCGGGACTGGAACCTACGAGCAGTACTTC.

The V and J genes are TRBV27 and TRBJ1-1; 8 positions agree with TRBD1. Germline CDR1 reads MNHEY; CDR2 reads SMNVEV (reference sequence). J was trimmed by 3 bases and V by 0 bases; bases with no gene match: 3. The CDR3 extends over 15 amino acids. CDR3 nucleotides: TGTGCCAGCAGTTTATCCCCGACAGGGGACACTGAAGCTTTCTTT. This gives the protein CASSLSPTGDTEAFF.

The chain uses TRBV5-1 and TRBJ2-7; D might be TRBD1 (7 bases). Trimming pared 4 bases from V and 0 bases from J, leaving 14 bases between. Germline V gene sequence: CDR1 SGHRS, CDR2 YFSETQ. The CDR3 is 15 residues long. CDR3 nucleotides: TGCGCCAGCAGCATGGCAGGGGGGAGCTCCTACGAGCAGTACTTC. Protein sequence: CASSMAGGSSYEQYF.

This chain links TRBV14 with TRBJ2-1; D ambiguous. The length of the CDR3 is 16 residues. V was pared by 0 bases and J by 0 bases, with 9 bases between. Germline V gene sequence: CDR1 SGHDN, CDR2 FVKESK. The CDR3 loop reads CASSQEGGYSYNEQFF. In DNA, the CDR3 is TGTGCCAGCAGCCAAGAAGGCGGATACTCCTACAATGAGCAGTTCTTC.

CDR3 protein: CASSLLAGGNIQYF. CDR3 in DNA: TGTGCCAGCAGCTTACTAGCGGGGGGGAACATTCAGTACTTC. V and J are TRBV5-8 and TRBJ2-4; 13 bases fit TRBD2. Germline CDR1 SGHTS, CDR2 YDEGEE. The J segment lost 7 bases and the V segment lost 2 bases, leaving 0 bases of the junction unmatched. This CDR3 contains 14 residues. Variable domain in full (rest from reference TRBV5-8 and TRBJ2-4): EAGVTQSPTHLIKTRGQQATLRCSPISGHTSVYWYQQALGLGLQFLLWYDEGEERNRGNFPPRFSGRQFPNYSSELNVNALELEDSALYLCASSLLAGGNIQYFGAGTRLSVL.

The CDR3 region has the DNA TGCGCCAGCAGCTTGGCCGGAGGCAGGGGGCCGCATGGCTACACCTTC. This sequence encodes CASSLAGGRGPHGYTF. J is TRBJ1-2 and V is TRBV5-1; 8 bases are shared with TRBD1. Germline V gives CDR1 SGHRS, CDR2 YFSETQ. This CDR3 is 16 amino acids long. Trimming removed 0 bases from V and 6 bases from J; junction bases left unmatched: 10.

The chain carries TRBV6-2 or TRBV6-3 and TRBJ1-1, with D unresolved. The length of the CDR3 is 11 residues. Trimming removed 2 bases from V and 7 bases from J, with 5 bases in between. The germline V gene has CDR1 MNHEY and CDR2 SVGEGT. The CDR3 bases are TGTGCCAGCAGTTACAGCCGTGAAGCTTTCTTT. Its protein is CASSYSREAFF.

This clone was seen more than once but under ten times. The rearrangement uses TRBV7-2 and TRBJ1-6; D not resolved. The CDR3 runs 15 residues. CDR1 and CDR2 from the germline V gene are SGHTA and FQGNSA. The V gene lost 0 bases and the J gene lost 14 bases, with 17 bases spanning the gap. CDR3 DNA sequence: TGTGCCAGCAGCTTAGCGCGGCAAATAAATCTAGCCCTCCACTTT. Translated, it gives CASSLARQINLALHF.

Written as DNA, the CDR3 is TGTGCCACTCGAATAGGCGGGAGGGCCCCGAATGAGCAGTTCTTC. This translates into CATRIGGRAPNEQFF. V is TRBV5-4 and J is TRBJ2-1, with 9 positions matching TRBD2. CDR3 length equals 15 residues. V shed 9 bases, J shed 7 bases, and the junction held 14 bases outside the gene matches. The V gene's germline CDR1 is SGHNT and CDR2 YYREEE (reference sequence).

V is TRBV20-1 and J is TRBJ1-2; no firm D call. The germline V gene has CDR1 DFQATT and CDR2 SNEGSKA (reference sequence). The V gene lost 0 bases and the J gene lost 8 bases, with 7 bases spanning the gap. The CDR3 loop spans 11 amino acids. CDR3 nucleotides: TGCAGTGCTAGAGATAGAACCGGCTACACCTTC. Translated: CSARDRTGYTF.

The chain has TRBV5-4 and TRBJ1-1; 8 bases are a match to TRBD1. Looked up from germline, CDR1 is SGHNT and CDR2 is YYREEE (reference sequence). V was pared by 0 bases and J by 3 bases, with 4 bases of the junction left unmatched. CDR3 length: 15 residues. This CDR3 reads CASSLGDRRYTEAFF. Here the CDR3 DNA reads TGTGCCAGCAGCTTGGGGGACAGGAGATACACTGAAGCTTTCTTT. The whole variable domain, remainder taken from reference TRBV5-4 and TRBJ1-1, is ETGVTQSPTHLIKTRGQQVTLRCSSQSGHNTVSWYQQALGQGPQFIFQYYREEENGRGNFPPRFSGLQFPNYSSELNVNALELDDSALYLCASSLGDRRYTEAFFGQGTRLTVV.